This T cell receptor beta chain was identified during a study of a mutant IDH1 vaccine in newly diagnosed glioma. Study-level background: There were approximately 60% males and roughly 38% females among treated patients, whose mean age was about 40 years. Beforehand, treatment had been radiotherapy, temozolomide, or both; the majority received both. Study results and limitations: Detectable vaccine-induced immune responses arose in almost 95% of patients.

Time point of the sample: baseline, week 1 (first vaccination visit). Treatment here: pre-vaccination baseline after standard-of-care therapy. New astrocytomas of WHO grade 3 or 4 that were IDH1-mutant and ATRX-lost were found in the donors. The table came from immunoSEQ multiplex PCR; TCRdb's copy has only in-frame clones and leaves some out. Of over 55,000 clones in the sample, 65% to 85% were seen once. Germline loops: CDR1 SQVTM, CDR2 ANQGSEA. The length of the CDR3 is 15 residues. The V end was cut by 0 bases, the J end by 0 bases, with 10 bases between. Only a few counts were recorded for this clone. Its antigen is unknown.

This chain joins TRBV29-1 and TRBJ2-3; tentatively, D is TRBD2 (6 bases). This specimen consisted of peripheral blood mononuclear cells (PBMCs), obtained from a glioma patient treated with radiotherapy, temozolomide or both. This receptor was identified in a woman in her late teens or twenties with glioma. Some clones in this sample may be carry-over from other donors' samples. CDR3 in amino acids: CSVEDRRGSTDTQYF. CDR3 DNA: TGCAGCGTTGAAGATCGGCGGGGAAGCACAGATACGCAGTATTTT.